These 20 T cell receptor beta chains came from one sample sequenced in a study of T cells after yellow fever vaccination. Each CDR3 protein gets one entry after TCRdb re-called the 5' RACE reads with MiXCR. The sample records approximately 10,000 distinct CDR3 sequences, more than 4% being singletons. This specimen was PBMCs, either bulk or a sorted T-cell subset (CD4+, CD8+, memory, or dextramer-sorted; not recorded which), taken roughly 15 days after the first yellow fever vaccination. These receptors were collected from a man younger than 30 who received the YFV17D yellow fever vaccine.

This clonotype showed up many times. J is TRBJ2-3 and V is TRBV7-3, with 9 positions matching TRBD2. The junction had 2 bases not matched to a gene; V was cut back by 2 bases and J by 2 bases. CDR1 SGHTA and CDR2 FQGTGA come from the germline V gene. The CDR3 is made up of 15 amino acids. The CDR3 DNA sequence: TGTGCCAGCAGCTTACTAGCGGGGACCACAGATACGCAGTATTTT. Its protein is CASSLLAGTTDTQYF.

This clonotype showed up just a few times. A much bigger clone sits one base away, suggesting this may be a read error. CDR3 region: CAISLRLLRGAPGTGELFF. The CDR3 DNA sequence: TGTGCCATCAGTTTAAGATTGTTGCGGGGGGCCCCTGGGACCGGGGAGCTGTTTTTT. The genes are TRBV12-3 or TRBV12-4 and TRBJ2-2; 8 bases fit TRBD2. The CDR3 is 19 amino acids.

At least ten counts were recorded for this clonotype. The chain recombines TRBV6-2 or TRBV6-3 with TRBJ2-5, with 7 bases lining up with TRBD2. V shed 6 bases and J 7 bases; nucleotides not matched to a gene: 5. This CDR3 has 12 residues. The germline gives CDR1 MNHEY, CDR2 SVGEGT. CDR3 nucleotide sequence: TGTGCCAGCAGGCGCCCGGGGGGGACCCAGTACTTC. Protein: CASRRPGGTQYF.

This clonotype was seen repeatedly, ten times or more. This chain links TRBV19 with TRBJ2-6, with D uncertain. Germline-derived CDR1 and CDR2 are LNHDA and SQIVND (reference sequence). This CDR3 is built from 14 residues. V was pared by 9 bases and J by 0 bases, with 9 bases between. In DNA form, the CDR3 reads TGTGCCAGGCGGATGGGCTCTGGGGCCAACGTCCTGACTTTC. Translation gives CARRMGSGANVLTF.

This clonotype was picked up many times. One end of the junction fails to match germline, which may point to a read error. In DNA, the CDR3 is TGTGCCAGCAGCTTAACCCGAGTTGGCCCCCCGGACTTC. Protein sequence: CASSLTRVGPPDF. This chain uses TRBV11-2 with TRBJ2-7; D unresolved. This CDR3 spans 13 amino acids. Germline CDR1 and CDR2: SGHAT and FQNNGV.

Ten or more counts support this clonotype. The genes are TRBV24-1 and TRBJ2-5; perhaps TRBD1 as D (5 bases). The CDR3 extends over 15 amino acids. The germline V and J ends were trimmed by 4 bases and 0 bases, with 11 bases remaining between them. Germline V gives CDR1 KGHDR, CDR2 SFDVKD. CDR3: CATSESDTNQETQYF. The CDR3 bases are TGTGCCACCAGTGAGTCGGACACTAACCAAGAGACCCAGTACTTC.

This clonotype was picked up many times. The chain uses TRBV4-3 and TRBJ1-1; D perhaps matches TRBD1 (5 bases). The V gene lost 0 bases and the J gene lost 5 bases, with 13 bases spanning the gap. This CDR3 is 15 amino acids long. Germline V lookup: CDR1 LGHNA, CDR2 YSLEER. CDR3 in amino acids: CASSQDRIGVTEAFF. Written as DNA, the CDR3 is TGCGCCAGCAGCCAAGATCGTATAGGGGTTACTGAAGCTTTCTTT.

This clonotype was detected ten times or more. The chain joins TRBV6-5 to TRBJ1-5; 7 bases map to TRBD1. Losses at the gene ends were 4 bases for V and 5 bases for J; bases not matched to a gene: 2. The CDR3 has 13 amino acids. Germline V lookup: CDR1 MNHEY, CDR2 SVGAGI. This CDR3 reads CASSFRGDQPQHF. The CDR3 nucleotides read TGTGCCAGCAGTTTCAGGGGGGATCAGCCCCAGCATTTT.

This clonotype was seen at least ten times. The rearrangement joins TRBV7-2 to TRBJ1-4; D is possibly TRBD1 (5 bases). V was cut by 3 bases and J by 8 bases, with 13 bases left in between. This CDR3 is 14 amino acids long. Germline V CDR1 and CDR2: SGHTA, FQGNSA. The CDR3 sequence: CASSFGHGSEKLFF. For the CDR3, the DNA is TGTGCCAGCAGCTTCGGACACGGCTCCGAAAAACTGTTTTTT.

The sample holds many counts of this clonotype. The J gene is TRBJ2-1, the V gene TRBV20-1, with 8 bases matching TRBD2. Losses at the gene ends were 1 base for V and 2 bases for J; bases not matched to a gene: 1. This CDR3 has 14 residues. The germline V gene has CDR1 DFQATT and CDR2 SNEGSKA (reference sequence). The CDR3 region is CSARAGGAYNEQFF. The CDR3, as DNA: TGCAGTGCTAGAGCGGGGGGGGCCTACAATGAGCAGTTCTTC.

This clonotype was observed many times. The rearrangement joins TRBV11-2 to TRBJ2-7; 7 nucleotides align to TRBD1. Losses at the gene ends were 4 bases for V and 2 bases for J; bases not matched to a gene: 2. Germline-derived CDR1 and CDR2 are SGHAT and FQNNGV. There are 13 residues in the CDR3. For the CDR3, the DNA is TGTGCCAGCAGCTCCGGGACAGCCTACGAGCAGTACTTC. It codes for CASSSGTAYEQYF.

This clonotype was counted ten times or more. The chain employs TRBV18 and TRBJ2-1; 10 nucleotides line up with TRBD2. V dropped 1 base and J dropped 7; count of bases not matched to a gene: 4. The CDR3 runs to 15 residues. The germline gives CDR1 KGHSH, CDR2 LQKENI. The CDR3 nucleotides are TGTGCCAGCTCACCACTGCCAGCGGGGGGGAATGAGCAGTTCTTC. Its translation: CASSPLPAGGNEQFF.

Ten or more counts support this clonotype. This chain joins TRBV3-1 and TRBJ1-6, with 8 positions matching TRBD1. The germline V gene encodes CDR1 LGHDT and CDR2 YNNKEL (reference sequence). Trimming at V came to 4 bases and at J to 11 bases, leaving 7 bases not matched to a gene. CDR3 size: 14 residues. CDR3 protein: CASSPTGDMAPLHF. The CDR3, as DNA: TGTGCCAGCAGCCCGACAGGGGATATGGCACCCCTCCACTTT.

This clonotype was detected many times. The rearrangement uses TRBV5-1 and TRBJ1-4, with 7 nucleotides matching TRBD1. Germline values: CDR1 SGHRS, CDR2 YFSETQ. This CDR3 has 16 residues. V lost 1 base, J lost 2 bases, and 5 bases stayed unmatched. The CDR3 spells CASSLTGVITNEKLFF. In nucleotides, the CDR3 is TGCGCCAGCAGCTTGACAGGGGTTATTACTAATGAAAAACTGTTTTTT.

Many counts were recorded for this clonotype. The CDR3 spells CSVDVRKLDRRGNQPQHF. CDR3 sequence (DNA): TGCAGCGTTGACGTCAGGAAATTAGACAGACGGGGAAATCAGCCCCAGCATTTT. The rearrangement uses TRBV29-1 and TRBJ1-5; TRBD1 is a possible D gene (5 bases). The CDR3 runs to 18 residues. Per the germline V gene, CDR1 is SQVTM and CDR2 is ANQGSEA. Between the trimmed V and J ends, which lost 3 bases and 4 bases, there was a span of 25 bases.

This clonotype came up many times. V is TRBV10-3 and J is TRBJ1-1; TRBD1 matches 9 bases. With 11 bases clipped from V and 1 base from J, the junction kept 5 bases outside the gene matches. The CDR3 runs to 13 residues. The V gene's germline CDR1 is ENHRY and CDR2 SYGVKD. The CDR3 reads CAVGQGSNTEAFF. DNA for the CDR3: TGTGCCGTAGGACAGGGGTCGAACACTGAAGCTTTCTTT.

This clonotype is medium-sized (0.01 to 0.1%) by share. This rearrangement joins TRBV5-1 to TRBJ1-1; D may be TRBD1 (6 bases). V dropped 10 bases and J dropped 1 base, with 17 bases sitting between them. This CDR3 is built from 14 residues. The germline V gene encodes CDR1 SGHRS and CDR2 YFSETQ. This CDR3 reads CASRAGATNTEAFF. The CDR3 bases are TGCGCCTCCAGGGCAGGGGCAACGAACACTGAAGCTTTCTTT.

This clonotype has at least ten counts. The chain combines TRBV11-2 with TRBJ1-6; no definite D call. Germline CDR1 and CDR2: SGHAT and FQNNGV. V was pared by 1 base and J by 10 bases, with 14 bases between. CDR3 length: 15 amino acids. This chain's CDR3 is CASSLGPSGGSPLHF. Written as DNA, the CDR3 is TGTGCCAGCAGCTTAGGACCGTCGGGCGGCTCACCCCTCCACTTT.

By sample share, this clonotype is medium-sized (0.01 to 0.1%). The chain employs TRBV28 and TRBJ2-3, with 7 bases fitting TRBD2. Germline CDR1 is MDHEN and CDR2 is SYDVKM. J lost 1 base, V lost 8 bases, and 3 bases had no gene match. The CDR3 loop spans 13 amino acids. The DNA of the CDR3 is TGTGCCAGCGCCCGGGGGGGCACAGATACGCAGTATTTT. It translates to CASARGGTDTQYF.

Relative to its sample, this clonotype is medium-sized. V gene TRBV24-1 combines with J gene TRBJ1-6; D remains ambiguous. CDR1 KGHDR and CDR2 SFDVKD come from the germline V gene. Trimming cost V 9 bases and J 7 bases, with 15 bases left between them. The CDR3 consists of 14 residues. CDR3 protein: CATPRGAGNSPLHF. CDR3 sequence (DNA): TGTGCCACCCCACGCGGTGCGGGCAATTCACCCCTCCACTTT.